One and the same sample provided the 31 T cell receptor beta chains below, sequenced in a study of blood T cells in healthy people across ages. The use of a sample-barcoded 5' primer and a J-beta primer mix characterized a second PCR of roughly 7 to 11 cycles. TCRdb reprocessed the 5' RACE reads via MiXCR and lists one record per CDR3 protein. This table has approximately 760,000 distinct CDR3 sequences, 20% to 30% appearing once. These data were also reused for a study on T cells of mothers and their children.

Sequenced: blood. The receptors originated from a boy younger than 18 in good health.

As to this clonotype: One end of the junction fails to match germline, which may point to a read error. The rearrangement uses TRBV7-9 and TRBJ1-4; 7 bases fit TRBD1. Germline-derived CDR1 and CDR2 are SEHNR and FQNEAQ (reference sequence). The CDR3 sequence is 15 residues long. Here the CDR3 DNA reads TGTGCCAGCAGCCCCCCGGGACAGTTTAATGAAAAACTGGTTTTT. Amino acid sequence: CASSPPGQFNEKLVF.

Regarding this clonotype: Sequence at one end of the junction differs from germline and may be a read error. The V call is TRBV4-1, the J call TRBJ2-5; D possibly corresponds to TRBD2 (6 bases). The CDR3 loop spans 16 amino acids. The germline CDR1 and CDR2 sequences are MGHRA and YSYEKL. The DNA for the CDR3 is TGCGCCAGCGGCCAAACACCCGCGGGATCACAAGAGACCCAGTACTTC. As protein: CASGQTPAGSQETQYF.

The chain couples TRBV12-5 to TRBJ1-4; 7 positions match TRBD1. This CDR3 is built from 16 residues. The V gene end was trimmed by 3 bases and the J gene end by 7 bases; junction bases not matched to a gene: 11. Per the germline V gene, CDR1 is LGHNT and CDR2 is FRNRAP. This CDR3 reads CASGFGTRGHFEKLFF. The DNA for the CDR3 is TGTGCTAGTGGTTTTGGAACAAGGGGGCATTTTGAAAAACTGTTTTTT.

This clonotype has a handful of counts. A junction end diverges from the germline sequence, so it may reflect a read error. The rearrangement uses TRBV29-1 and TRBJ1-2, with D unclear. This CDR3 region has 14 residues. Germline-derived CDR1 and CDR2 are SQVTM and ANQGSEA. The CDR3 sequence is CGVAEGPQYYGYTF. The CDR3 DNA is TGCGGCGTTGCCGAGGGCCCTCAGTACTATGGCTACACCTTC.

CDR3 sequence: CASSQDTGREGRYTF. CDR3 DNA sequence: TGCGCCAGCAGCCAAGACACCGGAAGGGAAGGACGCTACACCTTC. This chain joins TRBV4-3 and TRBJ1-2; D remains unclear. CDR1 is LGHNA, CDR2 YSLEER, per germline. V dropped 0 bases and J dropped 9 bases, with 17 bases sitting between them. CDR3 length equals 15 residues.

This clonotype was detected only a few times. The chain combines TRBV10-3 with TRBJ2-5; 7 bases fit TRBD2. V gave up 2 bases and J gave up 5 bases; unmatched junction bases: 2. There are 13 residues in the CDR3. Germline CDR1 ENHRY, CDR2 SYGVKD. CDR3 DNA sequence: TGTGCCATCAGTGAGGGACTAGTGGAGACCCAGTACTTC. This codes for CAISEGLVETQYF.

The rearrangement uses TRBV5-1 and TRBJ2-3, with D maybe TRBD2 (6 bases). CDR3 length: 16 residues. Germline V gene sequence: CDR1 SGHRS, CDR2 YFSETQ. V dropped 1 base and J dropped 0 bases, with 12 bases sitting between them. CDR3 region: CASSLMGLASTDTQYF. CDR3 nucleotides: TGCGCCAGCAGCTTGATGGGACTCGCTAGCACAGATACGCAGTATTTT.

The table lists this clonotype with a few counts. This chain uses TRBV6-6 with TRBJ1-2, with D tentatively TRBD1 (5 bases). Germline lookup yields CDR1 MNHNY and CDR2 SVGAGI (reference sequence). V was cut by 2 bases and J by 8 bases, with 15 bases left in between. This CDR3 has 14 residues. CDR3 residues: CASSYPEPGRGYTF. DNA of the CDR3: TGTGCCAGCAGTTACCCCGAGCCAGGGAGAGGCTACACCTTC.

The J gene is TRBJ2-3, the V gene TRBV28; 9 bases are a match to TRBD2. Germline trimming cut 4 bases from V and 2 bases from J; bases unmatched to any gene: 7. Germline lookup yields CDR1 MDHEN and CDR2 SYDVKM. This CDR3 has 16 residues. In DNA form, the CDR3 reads TGTGCCAGCAGTTACCAGCTAGCGGGGCCCACAGATACGCAGTATTTT. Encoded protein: CASSYQLAGPTDTQYF.

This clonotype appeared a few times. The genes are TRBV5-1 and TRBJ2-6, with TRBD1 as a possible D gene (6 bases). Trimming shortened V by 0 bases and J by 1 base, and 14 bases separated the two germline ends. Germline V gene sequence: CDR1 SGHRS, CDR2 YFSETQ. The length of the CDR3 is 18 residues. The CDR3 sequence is CASSLAGTPLSGANVLTF. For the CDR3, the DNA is TGCGCCAGCAGCTTGGCCGGGACACCCCTTTCTGGGGCCAACGTCCTGACTTTC.

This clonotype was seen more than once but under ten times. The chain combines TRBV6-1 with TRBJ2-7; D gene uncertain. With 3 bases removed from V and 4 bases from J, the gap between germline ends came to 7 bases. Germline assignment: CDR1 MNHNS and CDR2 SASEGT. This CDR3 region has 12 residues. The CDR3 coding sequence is TGTGCCAGCAGTGACTGGGGATACGAGCAGTACTTC. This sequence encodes CASSDWGYEQYF.

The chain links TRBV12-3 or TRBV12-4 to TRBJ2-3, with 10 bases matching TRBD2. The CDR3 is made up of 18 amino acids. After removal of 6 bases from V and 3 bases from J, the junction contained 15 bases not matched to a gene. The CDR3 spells CASRDTSGALWFTDTQYF. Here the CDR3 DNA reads TGTGCCAGCAGGGACACTAGCGGGGCTCTCTGGTTTACAGATACGCAGTATTTT.

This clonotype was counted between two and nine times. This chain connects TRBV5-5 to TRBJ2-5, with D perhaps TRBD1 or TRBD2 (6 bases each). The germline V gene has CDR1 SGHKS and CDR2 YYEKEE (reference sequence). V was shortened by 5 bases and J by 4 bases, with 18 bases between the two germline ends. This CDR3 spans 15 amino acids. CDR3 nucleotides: TGTGCCAGCAGACCCTCGGGGGCTAAAGGAGAGACCCAGTACTTC. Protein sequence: CASRPSGAKGETQYF.

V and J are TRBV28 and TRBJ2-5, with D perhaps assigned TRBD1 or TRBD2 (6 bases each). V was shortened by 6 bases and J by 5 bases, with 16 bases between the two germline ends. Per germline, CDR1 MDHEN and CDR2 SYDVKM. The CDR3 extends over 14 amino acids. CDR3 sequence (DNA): TGTGCCAGCAGAGACGGGGGCGCAGGGGAGACCCAGTACTTC. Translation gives CASRDGGAGETQYF.

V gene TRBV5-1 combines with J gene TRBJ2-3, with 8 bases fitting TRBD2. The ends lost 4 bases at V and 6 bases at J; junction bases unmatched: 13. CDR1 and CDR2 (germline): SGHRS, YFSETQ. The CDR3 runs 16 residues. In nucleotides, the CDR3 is TGCGCCAGCAGCCTACCGACTAGCGAGGTTGGGGATACGCAGTATTTT. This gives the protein CASSLPTSEVGDTQYF.

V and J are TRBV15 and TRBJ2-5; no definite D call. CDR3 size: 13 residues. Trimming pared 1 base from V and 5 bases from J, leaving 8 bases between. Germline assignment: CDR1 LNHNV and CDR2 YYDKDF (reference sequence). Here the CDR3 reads CATSRGFEETQYF. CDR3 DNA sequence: TGTGCCACCAGCAGAGGGTTTGAGGAGACCCAGTACTTC.

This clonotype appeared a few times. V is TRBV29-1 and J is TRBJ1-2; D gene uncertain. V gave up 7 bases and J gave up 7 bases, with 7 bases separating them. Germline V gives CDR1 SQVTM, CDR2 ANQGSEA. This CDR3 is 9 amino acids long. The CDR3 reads CSGIGGYTF. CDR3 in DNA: TGCAGCGGAATCGGTGGCTACACCTTC.

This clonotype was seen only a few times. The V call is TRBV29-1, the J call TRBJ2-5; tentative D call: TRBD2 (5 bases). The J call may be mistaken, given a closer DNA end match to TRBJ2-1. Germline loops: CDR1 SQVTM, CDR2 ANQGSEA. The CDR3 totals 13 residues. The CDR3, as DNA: TGCAGCGTAACCGGGCGTGCGAGGGCCGAGCAGTTCTTC. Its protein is CSVTGRARAEQFF.

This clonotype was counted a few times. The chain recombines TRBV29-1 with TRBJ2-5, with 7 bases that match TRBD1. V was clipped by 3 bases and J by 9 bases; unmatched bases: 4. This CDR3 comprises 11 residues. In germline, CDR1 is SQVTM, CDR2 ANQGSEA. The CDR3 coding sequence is TGCAGCGTTGAGTGGCAGGGGGCCCAGTACTTC. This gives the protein CSVEWQGAQYF.

Here the CDR3 DNA reads TGTGCCAGCAGTTACAGGGGGAGGACCTACGAGCAGTACTTC. This codes for CASSYRGRTYEQYF. The V gene is TRBV28, the J gene TRBJ2-7, with 8 positions matching TRBD1. CDR1 is MDHEN, CDR2 SYDVKM, per germline. CDR3 length: 14 residues. With 4 bases clipped from V and 2 bases from J, the junction kept 4 bases outside the gene matches.

CDR3 coding DNA: TGCAGCGTTGAAGGAATAGGGAGCACTGAAGCTTTCTTT. It is translated as CSVEGIGSTEAFF. The rearrangement links TRBV29-1 to TRBJ1-1; D unresolved. Germline V gene lookup returns CDR1 SQVTM and CDR2 ANQGSEA. The CDR3 has 13 residues. Trimming pared 1 base from V and 4 bases from J, leaving 10 bases between.

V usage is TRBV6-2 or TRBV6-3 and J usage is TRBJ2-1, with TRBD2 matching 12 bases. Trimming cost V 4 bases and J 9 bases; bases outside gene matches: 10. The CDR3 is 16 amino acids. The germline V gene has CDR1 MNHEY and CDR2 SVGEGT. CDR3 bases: TGTGCCAGCAGTTCCCCACTAGCGGGAGGCAAGGTTGAGCAGTTCTTC. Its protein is CASSSPLAGGKVEQFF.

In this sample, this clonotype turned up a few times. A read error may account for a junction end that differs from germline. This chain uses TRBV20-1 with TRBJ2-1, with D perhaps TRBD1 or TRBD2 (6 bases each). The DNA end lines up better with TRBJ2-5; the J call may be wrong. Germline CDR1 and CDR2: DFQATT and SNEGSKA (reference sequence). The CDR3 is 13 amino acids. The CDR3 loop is CSARGEIQEAQYF. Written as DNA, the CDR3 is TGCAGCGCTAGGGGGGAGATTCAAGAGGCCCAGTACTTC.

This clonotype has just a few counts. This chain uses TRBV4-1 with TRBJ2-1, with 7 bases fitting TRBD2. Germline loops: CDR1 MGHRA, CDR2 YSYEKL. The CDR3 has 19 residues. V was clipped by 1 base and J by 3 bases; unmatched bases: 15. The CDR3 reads CASSQAPLSGRGLYNEQFF. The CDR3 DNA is TGCGCCAGCAGCCAAGCCCCCCTATCAGGGAGGGGACTCTACAATGAGCAGTTCTTC.

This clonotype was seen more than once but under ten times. CDR3 sequence reads: CSAWTSLGNEQFF. CDR3 bases: TGCAGTGCTTGGACTAGTCTTGGCAATGAGCAGTTCTTC. The V gene is TRBV20-1, the J gene TRBJ2-1; 7 bases line up with TRBD2. The CDR3 sequence is 13 residues long. The V segment lost 5 bases and the J segment 6 bases; nucleotides outside the gene matches: 7. Per the germline V gene, CDR1 is DFQATT and CDR2 is SNEGSKA (reference sequence).

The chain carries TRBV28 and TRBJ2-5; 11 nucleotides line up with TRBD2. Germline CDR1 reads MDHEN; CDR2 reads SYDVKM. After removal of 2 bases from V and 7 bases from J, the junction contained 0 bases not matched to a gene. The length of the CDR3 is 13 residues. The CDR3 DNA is TGTGCCAGCAGTTTAGGGACTAGCGGGACCCAGTACTTC. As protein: CASSLGTSGTQYF. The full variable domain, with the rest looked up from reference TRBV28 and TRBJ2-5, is DVKVTQSSRYLVKRTGEKVFLECVQDMDHENMFWYRQDPGLGLRLIYFSYDVKMKEKGDIPEGYSVSREKKERFSLILESASTNQTSMYLCASSLGTSGTQYFGPGTRLLVL.

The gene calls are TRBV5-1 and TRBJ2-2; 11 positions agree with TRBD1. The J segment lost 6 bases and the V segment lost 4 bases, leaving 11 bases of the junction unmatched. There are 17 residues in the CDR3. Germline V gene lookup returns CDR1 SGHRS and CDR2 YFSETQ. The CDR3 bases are TGCGCCAGCAGCCGTGGACAGGGGGCTAAGCCGGCCGGGGAGCTGTTTTTT. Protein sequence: CASSRGQGAKPAGELFF.

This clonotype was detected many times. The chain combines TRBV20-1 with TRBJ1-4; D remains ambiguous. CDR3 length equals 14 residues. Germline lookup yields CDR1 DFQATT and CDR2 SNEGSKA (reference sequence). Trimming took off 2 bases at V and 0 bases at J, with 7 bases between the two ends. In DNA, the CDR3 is TGCAGTGCTAGACAGCCCGCAACTAATGAAAAACTGTTTTTT. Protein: CSARQPATNEKLFF.

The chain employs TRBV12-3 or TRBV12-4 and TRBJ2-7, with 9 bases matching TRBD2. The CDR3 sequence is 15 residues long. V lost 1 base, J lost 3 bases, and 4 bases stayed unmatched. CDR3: CASSLVSSGGYEQYF. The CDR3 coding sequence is TGTGCCAGCAGTTTAGTGAGTAGCGGGGGCTACGAGCAGTACTTC.

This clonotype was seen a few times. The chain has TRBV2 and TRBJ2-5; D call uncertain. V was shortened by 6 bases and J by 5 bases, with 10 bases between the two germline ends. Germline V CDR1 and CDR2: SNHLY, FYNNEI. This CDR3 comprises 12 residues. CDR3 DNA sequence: TGTGCCAGCAGCGATTGGCACGAGACCCAGTACTTC. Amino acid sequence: CASSDWHETQYF. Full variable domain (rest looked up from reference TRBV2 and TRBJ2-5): EPEVTQTPSHQVTQMGQEVILRCVPISNHLYFYWYRQILGQKVEFLVSFYNNEISEKSEIFDDQFSVERPDGSNFTLKIRSTKLEDSAMYFCASSDWHETQYFGPGTRLLVL.

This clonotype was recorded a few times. The CDR3 bases are TGTGCCAGCAGCCCACATCAGGGATCTGGGGCCAACGTCCTGACTTTC. It specifies CASSPHQGSGANVLTF. The gene calls are TRBV9 and TRBJ2-6; a weak D match, TRBD1 (5 bases). The germline V and J ends were trimmed by 4 bases and 1 base, with 12 bases remaining between them. Per the germline V gene, CDR1 is SGDLS and CDR2 is YYNGEE. The CDR3 contains 16 residues.